This TCR beta chain originates from a study of T cells in Graves' hyperthyroidism and ophthalmopathy. The source material, RNA transcripts, was used to amplify TCR beta CDR3 regions. TCR CDR3 regions were first amplified by RT-PCR with HTBI primers. TCRdb analysed the multiplex PCR reads with MiXCR anew, one entry per CDR3 protein. The table includes under 350,000 distinct CDR3 sequences, roughly an eighth detected once. Trimming stripped 3 bases from V and 4 bases from J, with 16 bases between. Looked up from germline, CDR1 is LNHDA and CDR2 is SQIVND (reference sequence). CDR3 length equals 15 residues. This clonotype has a handful of counts.

The sequence came from a woman aged 35 to 49 with Graves' ophthalmopathy. The sequenced sample consisted of blood. This chain links TRBV19 with TRBJ2-7; tentatively, D is TRBD2 (7 bases). The CDR3 bases are TGTGCCAGTAGTATCGGAGGGGGGGGTACTTACGAGCAGTACTTC. Amino acids: CASSIGGGGTYEQYF.